This T cell receptor (beta chain) was sequenced in a study of blood T cell repertoires in COVID-19. About the study: Collection of acute and convalescent COVID-19 samples took place in the United States, Italy and Spain. The analysed material was cDNA or gDNA that came from T cells, B-cell-depleted T cells, or PBMCs.

As processed by the authors: Researchers report that nucleated cell counts were estimated from reference gene primer amplification. TCRdb's copy holds only in-frame clones and misses some; the assay was immunoSEQ multiplex PCR. The DNA was the basis for D and trimming; V, J and clone size are from that table. The sample includes tens of thousands of clones, about 91% of them seen just once. The CDR3 spans 15 residues. CDR1 is SGHTA and CDR2 is FQGNSA in the germline V gene. Losses at the gene ends were 5 bases for V and 4 bases for J; bases not matched to a gene: 3. The sample consisted of peripheral blood. The rearrangement joins TRBV7-2 to TRBJ2-1, with TRBD2 identical over 12 bases. The source is a human donor with active COVID-19. The donor label of this sample is uncertain. Here the CDR3 reads CASSPGLAGYNEQFF. The CDR3 region has the DNA TGTGCCAGCAGCCCCGGACTAGCGGGGTACAATGAGCAGTTCTTC.